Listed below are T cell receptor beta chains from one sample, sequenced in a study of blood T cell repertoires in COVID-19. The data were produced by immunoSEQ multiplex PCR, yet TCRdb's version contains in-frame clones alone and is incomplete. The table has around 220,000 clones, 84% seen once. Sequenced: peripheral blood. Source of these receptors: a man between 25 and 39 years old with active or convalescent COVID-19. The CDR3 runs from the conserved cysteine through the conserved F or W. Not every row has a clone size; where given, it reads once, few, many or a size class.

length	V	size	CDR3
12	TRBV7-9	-	CASSLAGHEQYF
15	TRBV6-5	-	CASSYSGALAAEQYF
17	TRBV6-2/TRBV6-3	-	CASSQHPDRGWNQPQHF
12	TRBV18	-	CASSPQDRAAFF
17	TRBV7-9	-	CASSSEGQGGPVDEQYF
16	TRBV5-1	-	CASSSTSRRAKNIQYF
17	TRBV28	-	CASSSNALGQPNYGYTF
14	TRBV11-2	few	CASSLQVFNEKLFF
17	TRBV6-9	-	CASSPRGDSHSNQPQHF
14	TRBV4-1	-	CASSQMTGTGSYTF
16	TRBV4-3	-	CASSQGAGTGGEKLFF
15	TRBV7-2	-	CASSPVRGSSYEQYF
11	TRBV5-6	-	CASSSGPRLVF
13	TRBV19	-	CATGQGNSYGYTF
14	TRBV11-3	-	CASSWDRGGNEQFF
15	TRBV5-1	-	CASSLTSGSNNEQFF